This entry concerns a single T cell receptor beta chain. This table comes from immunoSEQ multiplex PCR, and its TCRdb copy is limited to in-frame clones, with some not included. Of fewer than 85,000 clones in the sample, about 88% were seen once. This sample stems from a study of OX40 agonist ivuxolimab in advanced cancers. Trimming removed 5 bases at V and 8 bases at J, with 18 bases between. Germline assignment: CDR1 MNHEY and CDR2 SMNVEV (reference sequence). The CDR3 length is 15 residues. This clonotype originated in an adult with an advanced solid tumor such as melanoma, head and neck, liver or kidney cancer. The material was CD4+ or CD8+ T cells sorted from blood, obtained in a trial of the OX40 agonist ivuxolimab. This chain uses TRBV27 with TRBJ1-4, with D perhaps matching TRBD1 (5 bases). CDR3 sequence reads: CASSGAWGLEEKLFF. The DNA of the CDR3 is TGTGCCAGCAGTGGCGCCTGGGGACTAGAGGAAAAACTGTTTTTT.